This T cell receptor beta chain emerged from a study of shared clonotypes between healthy human individuals. About this clone: Other DNA sequences in the sample encode the same CDR3.

The CDR3 contains 14 residues. Trimming shortened V by 3 bases and J by 0 bases, and 5 bases separated the two germline ends. Germline assignment: CDR1 KGHSH and CDR2 LQKENI. Assay: immunoSEQ multiplex PCR; the TCRdb copy retains only in-frame clones and omits some. The sample includes about 2.5 million clones, 85% to 95% of them seen just once. The V call is TRBV18, the J call TRBJ2-2, with D uncertain. Sequenced: naive CD4+ T cells from PBMCs. The subset: CD45RA+ positively selected. The receptor's source is a man between 18 and 29 years old in good health. Some clones in this sample may be carry-over from other donors' samples. The chain's CDR3 is CASSPLSNTGELFF. CDR3 DNA: TGTGCCAGCTCACCCTTGTCGAACACCGGGGAGCTGTTTTTT.